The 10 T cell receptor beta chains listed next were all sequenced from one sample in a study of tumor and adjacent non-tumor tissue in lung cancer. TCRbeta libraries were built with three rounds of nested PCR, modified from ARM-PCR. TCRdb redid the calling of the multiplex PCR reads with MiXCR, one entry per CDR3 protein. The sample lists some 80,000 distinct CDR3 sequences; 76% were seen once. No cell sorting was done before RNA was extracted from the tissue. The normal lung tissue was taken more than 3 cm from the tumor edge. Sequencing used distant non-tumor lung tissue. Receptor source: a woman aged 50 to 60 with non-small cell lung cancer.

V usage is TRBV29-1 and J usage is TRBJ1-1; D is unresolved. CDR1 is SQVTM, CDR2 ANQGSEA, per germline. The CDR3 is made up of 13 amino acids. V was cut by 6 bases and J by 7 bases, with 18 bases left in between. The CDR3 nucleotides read TGCAGCGTCGAGGGTACGGGGTACTATGAAGCTTTCTTT. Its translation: CSVEGTGYYEAFF.

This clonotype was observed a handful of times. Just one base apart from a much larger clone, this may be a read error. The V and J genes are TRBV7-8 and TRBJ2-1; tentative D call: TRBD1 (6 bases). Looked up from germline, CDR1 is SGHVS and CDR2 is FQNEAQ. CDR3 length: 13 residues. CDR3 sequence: CAGSRLQGFEQFF. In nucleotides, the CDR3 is TGTGCCGGCAGCAGACTTCAGGGGTTTGAGCAGTTCTTC.

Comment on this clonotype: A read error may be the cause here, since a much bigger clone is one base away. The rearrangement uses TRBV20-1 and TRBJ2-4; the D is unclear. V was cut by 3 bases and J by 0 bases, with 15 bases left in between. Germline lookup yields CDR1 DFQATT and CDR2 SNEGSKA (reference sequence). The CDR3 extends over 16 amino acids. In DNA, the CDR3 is TGCAGTGCTAGCAGGTACTCCGCAGAAGCCAAAAACATTCAGTACTTC. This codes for CSASRYSAEAKNIQYF.

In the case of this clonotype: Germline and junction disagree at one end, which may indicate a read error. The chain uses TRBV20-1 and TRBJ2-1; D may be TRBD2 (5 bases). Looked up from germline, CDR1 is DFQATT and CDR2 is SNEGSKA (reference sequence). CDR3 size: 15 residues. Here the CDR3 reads CNAPQALEGYNEHFF. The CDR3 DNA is TGCAATGCTCCCCAAGCACTAGAAGGCTACAATGAGCACTTCTTC.

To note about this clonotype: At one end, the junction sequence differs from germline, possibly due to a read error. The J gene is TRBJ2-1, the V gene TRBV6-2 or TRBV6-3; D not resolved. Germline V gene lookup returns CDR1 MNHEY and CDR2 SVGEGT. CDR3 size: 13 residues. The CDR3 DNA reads TGTGTCAGTAGTTTAGCCCCTTACAATGAACAGTTCTTC. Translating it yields CVSSLAPYNEQFF.

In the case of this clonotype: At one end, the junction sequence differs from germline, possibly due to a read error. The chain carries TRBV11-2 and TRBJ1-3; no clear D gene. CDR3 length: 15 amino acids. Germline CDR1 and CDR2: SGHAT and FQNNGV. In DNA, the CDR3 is TGTGCCAGCAGCGCAGGCATGAAATCTGGAGACACCATATATTTC. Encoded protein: CASSAGMKSGDTIYF. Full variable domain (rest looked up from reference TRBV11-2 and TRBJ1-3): EAGVAQSPRYKIIEKRQSVAFWCNPISGHATLYWYQQILGQGPKLLIQFQNNGVVDDSQLPKDRFSAERLKGVDSTLKIQPAKLEDSAVYLCASSAGMKSGDTIYFGEGSWLTVV.

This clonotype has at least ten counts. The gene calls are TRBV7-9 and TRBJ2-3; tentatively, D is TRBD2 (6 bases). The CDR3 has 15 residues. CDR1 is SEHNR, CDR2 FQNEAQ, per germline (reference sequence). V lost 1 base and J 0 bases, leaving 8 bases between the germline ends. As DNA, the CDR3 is TGTGCCAGCAGCTTAGGGACTACAAGCACAGATACGCAGTATTTT. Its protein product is CASSLGTTSTDTQYF.

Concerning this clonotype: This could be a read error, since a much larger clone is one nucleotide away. Here the CDR3 reads CGSSYNTPGGGETQYF. The CDR3 nucleotides are TGTGGCAGCAGTTATAATACCCCAGGGGGAGGGGAGACCCAGTACTTC. The chain joins TRBV6-5 to TRBJ2-5; D possibly matches TRBD1 or TRBD2 (7 bases each). Germline V gene lookup returns CDR1 MNHEY and CDR2 SVGAGI. The CDR3 extends over 16 amino acids.

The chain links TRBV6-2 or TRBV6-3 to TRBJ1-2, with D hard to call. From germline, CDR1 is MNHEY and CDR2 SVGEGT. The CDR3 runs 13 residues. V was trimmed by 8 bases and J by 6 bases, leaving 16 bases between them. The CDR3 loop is CASDRVDGNGYTF. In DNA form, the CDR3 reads TGTGCCAGCGATAGAGTGGACGGTAATGGCTACACCTTC.

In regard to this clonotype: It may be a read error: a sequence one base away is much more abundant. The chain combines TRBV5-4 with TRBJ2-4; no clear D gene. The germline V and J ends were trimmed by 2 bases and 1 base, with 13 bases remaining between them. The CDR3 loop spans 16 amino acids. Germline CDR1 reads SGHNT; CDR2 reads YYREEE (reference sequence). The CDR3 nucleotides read TGTGCCAGCAGCTTAGATCTAGGAGCGGCCAAAAACATTCAGTACTTC. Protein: CASSLDLGAAKNIQYF.